The 11 T cell receptor beta chains listed next were all sequenced from one sample in a study of blood T cell repertoires in COVID-19. Libraries were prepared by immunoSEQ multiplex PCR; TCRdb keeps only in-frame clonotypes and omits some of them. The sample has about 140,000 clones, roughly 79% seen once. Sequenced sample: peripheral blood. These receptors all come from a woman aged 60-75 years with active or convalescent COVID-19.

A few counts support this clone. This chain joins TRBV10-3 and TRBJ2-5; 10 bases map to TRBD2. This CDR3 spans 14 amino acids. Germline CDR1 is ENHRY and CDR2 is SYGVKD. V shed 7 bases, J shed 5 bases, and the junction held 7 bases outside the gene matches. CDR3 in DNA: TGTGCCATCACCGAGCGGGGGGGCGGGGAGACCCAGTACTTC. Its translation: CAITERGGGETQYF.

V is TRBV30 and J is TRBJ2-2; 11 bases agree with TRBD2. V lost 1 base, J lost 4 bases, and 5 bases stayed unmatched. Germline lookup yields CDR1 GTSNPN and CDR2 SVGIG (reference sequence). This CDR3 contains 16 residues. CDR3 residues: CAWSGFTSGSTGELFF. CDR3 in DNA: TGTGCCTGGAGTGGGTTCACTAGCGGGAGCACCGGGGAGCTGTTTTTT. Based on the CDR3 plus reference TRBV30 and TRBJ2-2, the full variable domain is SQTIHQWPATLVQPVGSPLSLECTVEGTSNPNLYWYRQAAGRGLQLLFYSVGIGQISSEVPQNLSASRPQDRQFILSSKKLLLSDSGFYLCAWSGFTSGSTGELFFGEGSRLTVL.

The chain links TRBV2 to TRBJ2-1; tentative D call: TRBD2 (6 bases). Between the trimmed V and J ends, which lost 4 bases and 6 bases, there was a span of 13 bases. CDR3 length equals 14 residues. Germline assignment: CDR1 SNHLY and CDR2 FYNNEI. CDR3 nucleotides: TGTGCCAGCAGTGTGGGGGGTACGTTCAATGAGCAGTTCTTC. Protein: CASSVGGTFNEQFF.

With respect to this clone: The sample has other DNA sequences that encode this CDR3 too. This chain connects TRBV24-1 to TRBJ2-7; D perhaps matches TRBD2 (6 bases). The CDR3 totals 13 residues. V lost 5 bases, J lost 1 base, and 8 bases lay in between. The V gene's germline CDR1 is KGHDR and CDR2 SFDVKD. This CDR3 reads CATSGAGSYEQYF. Written as DNA, the CDR3 is TGTGCCACCAGTGGGGCGGGATCCTACGAGCAGTACTTC.

V is TRBV28 and J is TRBJ1-2, with no clear D. Germline values: CDR1 MDHEN, CDR2 SYDVKM. The V end lost 10 bases, the J end lost 3 bases, and 15 bases lay between the germline ends. The CDR3 has 13 residues. CDR3: CAINGGSYYGYTF. CDR3 sequence (DNA): TGTGCCATTAATGGCGGGTCCTACTATGGCTACACCTTC.

The genes are TRBV1 and TRBJ2-1; no check of the table's D call, TRBD2, against the DNA was made. TRBV1 is designated a pseudogene. The CDR3 extends over 19 amino acids. In DNA, the CDR3 is TGCACCAGCAGCCAAGATCCCGCGGCCGGACTAGCGAGCCCGAATGAGCAGTTCTTC. It specifies CTSSQDPAAGLASPNEQFF.

This chain links TRBV28 with TRBJ1-2, with 7 bases fitting TRBD1. This CDR3 contains 16 residues. In germline, CDR1 is MDHEN, CDR2 SYDVKM. The V gene end was trimmed by 6 bases and the J gene end by 6 bases; junction bases not matched to a gene: 16. This chain's CDR3 is CASSLPYGGGADGYTF. The CDR3 DNA reads as TGTGCCAGCAGCCTCCCGTATGGAGGGGGCGCGGATGGCTACACCTTC.

This clone occurred a few times. The chain joins TRBV30 to TRBJ1-1; 7 nucleotides line up with TRBD1. Germline-derived CDR1 and CDR2 are GTSNPN and SVGIG (reference sequence). Unmatched junction bases numbered 6, after V lost 1 base and J lost 10 bases. The CDR3 sequence is 12 residues long. The CDR3 here is CAWSAYRGLAFF. The DNA of the CDR3 is TGTGCCTGGAGTGCCTACAGGGGATTAGCTTTCTTT.

The rearrangement links TRBV19 to TRBJ1-6, with 7 bases aligning to TRBD1. This CDR3 region has 15 residues. After removal of 4 bases from V and 5 bases from J, the junction contained 5 bases not matched to a gene. Germline-derived CDR1 and CDR2 are LNHDA and SQIVND (reference sequence). The CDR3 spells CASSTNRGNNSPLHF. CDR3 coding DNA: TGTGCCAGTAGTACCAACAGGGGTAATAATTCACCCCTCCACTTT.

The chain employs TRBV6-5 and TRBJ2-1; 8 bases agree with TRBD2. This CDR3 comprises 14 residues. J gave up 10 bases and V 9 bases, and 14 bases lay outside the gene matches. The V gene's germline CDR1 is MNHEY and CDR2 SVGAGI. CDR3 sequence (DNA): TGTGCCAGTAATGGGCTAGCGGGCCGAGGGGAGCAGTTCTTC. It is translated as CASNGLAGRGEQFF.

The chain's CDR3 is CASIIIDQGAGQPQHF. In DNA, the CDR3 is TGTGCCAGCATCATAATTGACCAGGGGGCAGGGCAGCCCCAGCATTTT. The chain uses TRBV27 and TRBJ1-5; 8 nucleotides line up with TRBD1. Germline trimming cut 7 bases from V and 7 bases from J; bases unmatched to any gene: 15. In germline, CDR1 is MNHEY, CDR2 SMNVEV (reference sequence). The CDR3 consists of 16 residues.